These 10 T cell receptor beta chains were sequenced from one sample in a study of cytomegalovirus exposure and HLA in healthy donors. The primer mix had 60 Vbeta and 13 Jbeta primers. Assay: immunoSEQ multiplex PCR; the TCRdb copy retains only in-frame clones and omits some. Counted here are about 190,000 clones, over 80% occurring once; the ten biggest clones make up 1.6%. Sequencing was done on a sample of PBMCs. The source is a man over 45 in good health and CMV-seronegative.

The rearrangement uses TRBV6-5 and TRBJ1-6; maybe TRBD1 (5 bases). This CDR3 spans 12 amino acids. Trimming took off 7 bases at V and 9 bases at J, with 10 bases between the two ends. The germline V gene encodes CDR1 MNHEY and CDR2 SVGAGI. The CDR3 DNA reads TGTGCCAGCAAGGGGCGGGGTTCACCCCTCCACTTT. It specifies CASKGRGSPLHF.

CDR3 DNA sequence: TGTGCCAGCAGTTCCCCGGGGACAAGGGATGGCTACACCTTC. Amino acid sequence: CASSSPGTRDGYTF. V and J are TRBV2 and TRBJ1-2, with a weak D call TRBD1 (6 bases). Trimming stripped 5 bases from V and 6 bases from J, with 16 bases between. This CDR3 is 14 amino acids long. CDR1 and CDR2 from the germline V gene are SNHLY and FYNNEI.

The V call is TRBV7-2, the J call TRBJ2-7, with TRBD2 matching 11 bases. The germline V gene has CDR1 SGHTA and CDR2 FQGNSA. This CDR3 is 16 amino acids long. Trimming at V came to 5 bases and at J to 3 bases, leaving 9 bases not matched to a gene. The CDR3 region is CASSPVSGRAVYEQYF. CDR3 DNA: TGTGCCAGCAGCCCAGTTAGCGGGAGGGCCGTCTACGAGCAGTACTTC.

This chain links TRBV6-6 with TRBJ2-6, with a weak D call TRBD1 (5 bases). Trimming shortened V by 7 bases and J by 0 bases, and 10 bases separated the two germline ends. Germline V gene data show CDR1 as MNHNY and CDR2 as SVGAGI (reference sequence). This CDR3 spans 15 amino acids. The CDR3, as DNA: TGTGCCAGCACCAGACAGAGCTCTGGGGCCAACGTCCTGACTTTC. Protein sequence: CASTRQSSGANVLTF.

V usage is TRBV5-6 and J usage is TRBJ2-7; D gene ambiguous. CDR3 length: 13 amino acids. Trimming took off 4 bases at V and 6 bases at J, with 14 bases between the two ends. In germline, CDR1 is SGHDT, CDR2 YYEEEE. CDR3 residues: CASSLDVRSEQYF. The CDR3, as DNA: TGTGCCAGCAGCCTCGACGTCCGGAGCGAGCAGTACTTC.

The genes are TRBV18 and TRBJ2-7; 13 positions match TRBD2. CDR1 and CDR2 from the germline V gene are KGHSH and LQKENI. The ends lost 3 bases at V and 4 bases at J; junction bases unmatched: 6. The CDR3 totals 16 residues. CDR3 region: CASSPRPGLAGYEQYF. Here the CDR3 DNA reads TGTGCCAGCTCACCTAGACCGGGACTAGCGGGATACGAGCAGTACTTC.

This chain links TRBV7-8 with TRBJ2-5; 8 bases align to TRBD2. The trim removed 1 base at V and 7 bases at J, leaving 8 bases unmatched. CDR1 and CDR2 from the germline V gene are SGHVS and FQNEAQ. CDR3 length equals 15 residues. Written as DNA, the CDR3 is TGTGCCAGCAGCTTAGTAGGCGGGGGGTGGGGGACCCAGTACTTC. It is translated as CASSLVGGGWGTQYF.

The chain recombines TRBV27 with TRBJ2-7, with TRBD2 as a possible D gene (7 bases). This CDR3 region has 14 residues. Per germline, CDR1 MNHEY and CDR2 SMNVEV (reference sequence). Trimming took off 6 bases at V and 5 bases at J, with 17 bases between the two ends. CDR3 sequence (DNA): TGTGCCAGCAGCAAAGCGGGACAAAGGGACGAGCAGTACTTC. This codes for CASSKAGQRDEQYF.

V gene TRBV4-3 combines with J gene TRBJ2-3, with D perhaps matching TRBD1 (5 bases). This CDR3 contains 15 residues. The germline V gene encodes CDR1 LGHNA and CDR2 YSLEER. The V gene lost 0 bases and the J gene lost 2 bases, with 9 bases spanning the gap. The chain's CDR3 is CASSQEHRSTDTQYF. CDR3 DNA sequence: TGCGCCAGCAGCCAAGAGCACAGGTCCACAGATACGCAGTATTTT.

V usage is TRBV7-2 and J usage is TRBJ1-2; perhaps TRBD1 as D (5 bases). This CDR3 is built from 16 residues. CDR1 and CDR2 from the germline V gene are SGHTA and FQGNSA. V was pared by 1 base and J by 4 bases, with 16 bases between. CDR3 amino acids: CASSLVPGSRGYGYTF. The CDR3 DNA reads TGTGCCAGCAGCTTAGTCCCAGGGTCCCGAGGCTATGGCTACACCTTC.